This T cell receptor (beta chain) was obtained from a study of early T cells in non-severe SARS-CoV-2 infection. Study details: Whole-blood bulk RNA, unsorted, was sequenced, and chains were unpaired.

Tagging with unique molecular identifiers was applied to individual cDNA molecules. Each CDR3 protein gets one entry after TCRdb re-called the 5' RACE reads with MiXCR. Among tens of thousands of distinct CDR3 sequences listed, nearly 7.5% were seen once. The CDR3 totals 13 residues. Germline V lookup: CDR1 SGHVS, CDR2 FQNEAQ. With 11 bases removed from V and 5 bases from J, the gap between germline ends came to 18 bases. Study observations and caveats: A preference for anti-spike CD8 responses marked VDJdb matching, which missed private and CD4 specificities.

This clonotype was found many times. The antigen remains undetermined. Sample: whole blood. The TCR originated in an adult who was a healthcare worker with PCR-confirmed SARS-CoV-2 infection or an uninfected control (not recorded which). J is TRBJ1-1 and V is TRBV7-8; maybe TRBD1 (5 bases). CDR3 amino acids: CAPPARARTEAFF. The CDR3 DNA follows: TGTGCCCCCCCAGCCAGGGCGAGGACTGAAGCTTTCTTT.